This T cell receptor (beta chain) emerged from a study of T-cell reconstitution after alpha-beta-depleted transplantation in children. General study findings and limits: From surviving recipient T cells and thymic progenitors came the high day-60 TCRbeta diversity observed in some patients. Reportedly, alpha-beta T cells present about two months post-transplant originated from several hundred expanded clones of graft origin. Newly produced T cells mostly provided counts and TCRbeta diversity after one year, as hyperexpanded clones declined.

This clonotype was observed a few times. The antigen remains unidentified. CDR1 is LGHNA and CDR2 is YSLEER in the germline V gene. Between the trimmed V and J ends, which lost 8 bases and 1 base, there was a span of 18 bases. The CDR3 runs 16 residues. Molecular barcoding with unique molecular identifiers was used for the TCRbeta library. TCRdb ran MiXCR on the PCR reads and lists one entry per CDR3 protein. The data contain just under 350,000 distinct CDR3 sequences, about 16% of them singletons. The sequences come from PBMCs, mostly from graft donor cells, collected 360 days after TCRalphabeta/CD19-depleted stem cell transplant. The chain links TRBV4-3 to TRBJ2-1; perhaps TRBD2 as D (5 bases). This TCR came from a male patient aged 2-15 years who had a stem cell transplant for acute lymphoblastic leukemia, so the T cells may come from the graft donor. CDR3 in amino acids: CASSIGLPGSYNEQFF. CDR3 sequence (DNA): TGCGCCAGCTCCATCGGACTTCCAGGTTCCTACAATGAGCAGTTCTTC.